A selection of T cell receptor beta chains follows, all from one sample in a study of human T cells and chemical hapten exposure. TCRdb used MiXCR to reprocess the RACE reads, holding one entry per CDR3 protein. The table lists tens of thousands of distinct CDR3 sequences, approximately 14% of them singletons. The source material was whole blood, sampled in connection with sensitization to the hapten diphenylcyclopropenone (DPC). These receptors were taken from a woman aged 45-59 years with alopecia areata. Some clones in this sample may be carry-over from other donors' samples. The CDR3 runs from the conserved cysteine through the conserved F or W. Fields, in order: V gene, D gene, J gene, clone size, CDR3 length, CDR3 DNA, CDR3 protein. A D gene is named only where the DNA matches it firmly. The size entry is marked missing in some rows and otherwise reads once, few, many or a size class.

V gene: TRBV19; D gene: .; J gene: TRBJ2-5; clone size: few; CDR3 length: 11; CDR3 DNA: TGTGCTAGCGGCAATCGAGAGACCCAGTACTTC; CDR3 protein: CASGNRETQYF
V gene: TRBV28; D gene: TRBD1; J gene: TRBJ2-3; clone size: .; CDR3 length: 19; CDR3 DNA: TGTGCCAGCAGTTTTATCGCGGGTTCGGTAACAGGGGTCGAAGATACGCAGTATTTT; CDR3 protein: CASSFIAGSVTGVEDTQYF
V gene: TRBV29-1; D gene: TRBD2; J gene: TRBJ2-5; clone size: few; CDR3 length: 20; CDR3 DNA: TGCAGCGTTGAAAGGACTAGCGGGAGCTTTTTGCGGCCGAAACAAGAGACCCAGTACTTC; CDR3 protein: CSVERTSGSFLRPKQETQYF
V gene: TRBV20-1; D gene: .; J gene: TRBJ2-1; clone size: few; CDR3 length: 15; CDR3 DNA: TGCAGTGCTAGAGATCCGAGCGGAGTTAACAATGAGCAGTTCTTC; CDR3 protein: CSARDPSGVNNEQFF
V gene: TRBV7-8; D gene: .; J gene: TRBJ1-5; clone size: .; CDR3 length: 16; CDR3 DNA: TGTGCCAGCAGCCTTCAAGGGGGGGACGTCAATCAGCCCCAGCATTTT; CDR3 protein: CASSLQGGDVNQPQHF
V gene: TRBV28; D gene: TRBD2; J gene: TRBJ2-1; clone size: .; CDR3 length: 17; CDR3 DNA: TGTGCCAGCAGTTTCCGAACTAGCGGGAGATTATACAATGAGCAGTTCTTC; CDR3 protein: CASSFRTSGRLYNEQFF
V gene: TRBV18; D gene: TRBD1; J gene: TRBJ2-7; clone size: .; CDR3 length: 14; CDR3 DNA: TGTGCCAGCTCACCGCAGGGGGCGCAATACGAGCAGTACTTC; CDR3 protein: CASSPQGAQYEQYF
V gene: TRBV28; D gene: .; J gene: TRBJ2-1; clone size: .; CDR3 length: 13; CDR3 DNA: TGTGCCAGCAGTCCCCCCGAGAAGCGCGAGCAGTTCTTC; CDR3 protein: CASSPPEKREQFF
V gene: TRBV27; D gene: TRBD2; J gene: TRBJ2-7; clone size: .; CDR3 length: 16; CDR3 DNA: TGTGCCAGCAGTTTATTGAGCGGGAGGACCCCAAGCGAGCAGTACTTC; CDR3 protein: CASSLLSGRTPSEQYF
V gene: TRBV7-2; D gene: TRBD1; J gene: TRBJ2-3; clone size: many; CDR3 length: 17; CDR3 DNA: TGTGCCAGCAGCTTAGTCGGGACAGGGGTTGGCACAGATACGCAGTATTTT; CDR3 protein: CASSLVGTGVGTDTQYF
V gene: TRBV11-2; D gene: TRBD1; J gene: TRBJ2-2; clone size: .; CDR3 length: 16; CDR3 DNA: TGTGCCAGCAGCTTAAACCCGGACAGGGGCACCGGGGAGCTGTTTTTT; CDR3 protein: CASSLNPDRGTGELFF
V gene: TRBV20-1; D gene: .; J gene: TRBJ2-1; clone size: .; CDR3 length: 14; CDR3 DNA: TGCAGTGCTAGTGTCCACAGCTCCTACAATGAGCAGTTCTTC; CDR3 protein: CSASVHSSYNEQFF
V gene: TRBV2; D gene: TRBD2; J gene: TRBJ2-1; clone size: .; CDR3 length: 15; CDR3 DNA: TGTGCCAGCAGCGAAAAACTAGCGGGAGGGGATGAGCAGTTCTTC; CDR3 protein: CASSEKLAGGDEQFF
V gene: TRBV7-2; D gene: .; J gene: TRBJ1-1; clone size: .; CDR3 length: 13; CDR3 DNA: TGTGCCAGCAGGCAGGACAGTCGGACTGAAGCTTTCTTT; CDR3 protein: CASRQDSRTEAFF
V gene: TRBV29-1; D gene: TRBD2; J gene: TRBJ2-1; clone size: few; CDR3 length: 14; CDR3 DNA: TGCAGCGTTGATCTAGCGGAGGTATACAATGAGCAGTTCTTC; CDR3 protein: CSVDLAEVYNEQFF
V gene: TRBV5-1; D gene: TRBD2; J gene: TRBJ2-7; clone size: few; CDR3 length: 16; CDR3 DNA: TGCGCCAGCAGCTTGTCGGGACTAGCGGGGGCCTACGAGCAGTACTTC; CDR3 protein: CASSLSGLAGAYEQYF
V gene: TRBV10-3; D gene: TRBD1; J gene: TRBJ2-4; clone size: medium-sized; CDR3 length: 13; CDR3 DNA: TGTGCCATCAGGAGACAGGGGGTCGGCATTCAGTACTTC; CDR3 protein: CAIRRQGVGIQYF
V gene: TRBV27; D gene: .; J gene: TRBJ1-1; clone size: few; CDR3 length: 16; CDR3 DNA: TGTGCCAGCAGTTTAAGAGTCACCTATGTGAACACTGAAGCTTTCTTT; CDR3 protein: CASSLRVTYVNTEAFF
V gene: TRBV29-1; D gene: .; J gene: TRBJ1-1; clone size: .; CDR3 length: 12; CDR3 DNA: TGCAGCGCTGAAAGGCAGAACACTGAAGCTTTCTTT; CDR3 protein: CSAERQNTEAFF
V gene: TRBV7-9; D gene: TRBD2; J gene: TRBJ2-7; clone size: .; CDR3 length: 14; CDR3 DNA: TGTGCCAGCAGCGTGGGACTAGCGGGAGAAGAGCAGTACTTC; CDR3 protein: CASSVGLAGEEQYF
V gene: TRBV7-9; D gene: TRBD2; J gene: TRBJ2-1; clone size: few; CDR3 length: 15; CDR3 DNA: TGTGCCAGCAGCCCTGGACTAGCGCCTTACAATGAGCAGTTCTTC; CDR3 protein: CASSPGLAPYNEQFF
V gene: TRBV28; D gene: TRBD2; J gene: TRBJ2-1; clone size: .; CDR3 length: 17; CDR3 DNA: TGTGCCAGCAGCCAAAGCCAGGGACTAGGATCTTTCAATGAGCAGTTCTTC; CDR3 protein: CASSQSQGLGSFNEQFF